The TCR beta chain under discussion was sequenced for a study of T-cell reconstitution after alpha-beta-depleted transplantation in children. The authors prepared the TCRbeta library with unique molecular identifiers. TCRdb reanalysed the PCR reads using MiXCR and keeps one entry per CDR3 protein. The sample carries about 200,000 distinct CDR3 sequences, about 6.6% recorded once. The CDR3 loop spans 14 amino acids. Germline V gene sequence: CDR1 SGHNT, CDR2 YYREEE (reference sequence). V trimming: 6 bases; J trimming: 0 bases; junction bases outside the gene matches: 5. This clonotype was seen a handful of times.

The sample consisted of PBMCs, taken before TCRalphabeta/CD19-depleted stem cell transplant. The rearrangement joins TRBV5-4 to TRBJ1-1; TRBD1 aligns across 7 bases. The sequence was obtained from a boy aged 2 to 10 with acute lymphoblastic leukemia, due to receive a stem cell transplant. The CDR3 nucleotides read TGTGCCAGCACCTGGGACAGAGTGAACACTGAAGCTTTCTTT. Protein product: CASTWDRVNTEAFF.